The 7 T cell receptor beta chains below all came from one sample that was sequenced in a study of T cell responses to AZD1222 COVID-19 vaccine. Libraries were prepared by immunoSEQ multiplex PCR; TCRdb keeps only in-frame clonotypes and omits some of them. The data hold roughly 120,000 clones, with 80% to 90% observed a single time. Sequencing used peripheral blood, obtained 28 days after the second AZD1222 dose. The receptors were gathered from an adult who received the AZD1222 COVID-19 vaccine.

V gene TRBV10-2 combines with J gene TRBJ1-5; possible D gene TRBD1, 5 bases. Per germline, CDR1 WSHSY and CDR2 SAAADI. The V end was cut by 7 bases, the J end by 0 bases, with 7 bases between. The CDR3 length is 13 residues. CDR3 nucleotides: TGCGCCAGCACAGGGTATAGCAATCAGCCCCAGCATTTT. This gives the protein CASTGYSNQPQHF.

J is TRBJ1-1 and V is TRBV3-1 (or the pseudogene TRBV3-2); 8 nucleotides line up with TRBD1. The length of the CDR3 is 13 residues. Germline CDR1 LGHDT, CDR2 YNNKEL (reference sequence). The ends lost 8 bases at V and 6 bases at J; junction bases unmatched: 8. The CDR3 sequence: CASATGDRPEAFF. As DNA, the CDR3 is TGTGCCAGCGCGACAGGGGATCGCCCTGAAGCTTTCTTT.

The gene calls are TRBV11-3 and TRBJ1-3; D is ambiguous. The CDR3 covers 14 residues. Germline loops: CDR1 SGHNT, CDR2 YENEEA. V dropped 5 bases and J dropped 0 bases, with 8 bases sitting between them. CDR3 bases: TGTGCCAGCAGCGCCGGGATCTCTGGAAACACCATATATTTT. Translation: CASSAGISGNTIYF.

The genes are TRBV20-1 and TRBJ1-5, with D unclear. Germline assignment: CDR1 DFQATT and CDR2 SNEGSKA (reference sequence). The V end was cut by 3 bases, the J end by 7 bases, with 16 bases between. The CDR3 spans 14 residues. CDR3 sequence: CSASDGGSRQPQHF. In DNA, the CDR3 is TGCAGTGCTAGTGACGGCGGCAGCCGGCAGCCCCAGCATTTT.

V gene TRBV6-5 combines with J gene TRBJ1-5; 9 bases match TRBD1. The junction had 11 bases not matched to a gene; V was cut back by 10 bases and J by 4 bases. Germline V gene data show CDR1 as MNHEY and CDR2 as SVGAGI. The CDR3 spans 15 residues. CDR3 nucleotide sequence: TGTGCCACCCGACCCAGGACAGGGGTTAATCAGCCCCAGCATTTT. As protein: CATRPRTGVNQPQHF.

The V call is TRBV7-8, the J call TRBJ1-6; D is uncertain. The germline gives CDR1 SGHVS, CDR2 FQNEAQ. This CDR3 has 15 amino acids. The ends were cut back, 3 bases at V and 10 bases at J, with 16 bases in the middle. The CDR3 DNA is TGTGCCAGCAGCTTGGAGGTTATTAGAAGATCACCCCTCCACTTT. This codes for CASSLEVIRRSPLHF. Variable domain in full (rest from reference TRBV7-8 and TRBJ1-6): GAGVSQSPRYKVAKRGQDVALRCDPISGHVSLFWYQQALGQGPEFLTYFQNEAQLDKSGLPSDRFFAERPEGSVSTLKIQRTQQEDSAVYLCASSLEVIRRSPLHFGNGTRLTVT.

CDR3 in DNA: TGCGCCAGCACTAAGGGGTGGGGCCACGAGCAGTACTTC. Protein sequence: CASTKGWGHEQYF. The chain is built from TRBV5-1 and TRBJ2-7, with a weak D call TRBD1 (5 bases). Germline assignment: CDR1 SGHRS and CDR2 YFSETQ. Between the trimmed V and J ends, which lost 6 bases and 5 bases, there was a span of 15 bases. The CDR3 is made up of 13 amino acids.